Here is one T cell receptor (beta chain) with its context. Next came a second PCR, run for about 7 to 12 cycles, which used a sample-barcoded 5' primer along with a J-beta primer mix. TCRdb recomputed calls from the 5' RACE reads with MiXCR, one row per CDR3 protein. The table records some 1.5 million distinct CDR3 sequences, 28% of them present only once. The sample is drawn from a study of blood T cells in healthy people across ages. Germline CDR1 is SGHRS and CDR2 is YFSETQ. The CDR3 loop spans 15 amino acids. The germline V and J ends were trimmed by 10 bases and 3 bases, with 21 bases remaining between them.

The chain uses TRBV5-1 and TRBJ2-3; D perhaps matches TRBD1 (6 bases). The receptor was isolated from a woman younger than 45 in good health. The sample comprised blood. CDR3 bases: TGCGCCGGCACCCCTACAGGGACCCCTACAGATACGCAGTATTTT. Residues: CAGTPTGTPTDTQYF.